The TCR beta chain described here comes from a study of regulatory T cells in long-lasting Graves disease. Study-level results: Persistent patients had more shared public clonotypes (approximately 2,700) than new patients (around 950).

The V gene's germline CDR1 is MDHEN and CDR2 SYDVKM. V shed 5 bases and J 6 bases; nucleotides not matched to a gene: 5. This CDR3 is built from 13 residues. According to the study, TCR beta libraries were built with iRepertoire HTBI primers and CDR3-region Arm-PCR. MiXCR was run by TCRdb on the multiplex PCR reads, yielding one entry per CDR3 protein. The sample consists of under 450,000 distinct CDR3 sequences, 10% to 15% of them appearing once. Time point noted: newly diagnosed GD, antithyroid drugs for less than 3 months. RNA from PBMCs was the source of the TCR library. This clonotype was observed many times. Its antigen is not known. The sample was also linked to a second study, of T cells in Graves' hyperthyroidism and ophthalmopathy. As that study records: An absence of ophthalmopathy progression within 18 months meant stable Graves' hyperthyroidism. Researchers barred patients who had uncontrolled infection, other autoimmune disease, pregnancy or lactation. The TCR CDR3 was amplified in a first-round RT-PCR using the HTBI primer set.

The V gene is TRBV28, the J gene TRBJ1-2, with 8 bases identical to TRBD1. The starting material was peripheral blood mononuclear cells (PBMCs), obtained at new diagnosis, from a patient treated with antithyroid drugs. This receptor was identified in a woman between 18 and 30 years old with Graves disease. This chain's CDR3 is CASSENRGDGYTF. The CDR3 nucleotides read TGTGCCAGCAGTGAGAACAGGGGGGATGGCTACACCTTC.